This TCR beta chain was captured in a study of shared clonotypes between healthy human individuals. Broader study findings: Approximately 4.6% of naive CD4 clonotypes were common to a few donors.

At deep level, the assay was performed. Here immunoSEQ multiplex PCR was the method, and the copy in TCRdb shows in-frame clones only, minus some. The sample has 2 million or so clones, 85% to 95% seen once. CD4+ cell separation produced CD45RA+ naive and CD45RA-negative memory subsets. Germline CDR1 LNHDA, CDR2 SQIVND (reference sequence). With V trimmed by 1 base and J by 8 bases, 2 bases remained unmatched. The CDR3 has 15 residues. About this clone: Its antigen is as yet unknown.

The sample taken for sequencing was naive CD4+ T cells sorted from blood. As for subset: CD45RA+ positively selected. The origin of this receptor is a man younger than 35 in good health. V and J are TRBV19 and TRBJ1-6; the match to TRBD1 covers 10 bases. The CDR3 loop reads CASSIVGTGDSPLHF. The CDR3, as DNA: TGTGCCAGTAGTATAGTTGGGACAGGGGATTCACCCCTCCACTTT.